The following is a TCR beta chain sequence with its context. CD45RO negativity and positive selection for CCR7 defined naive CD8 cells, a population that excluded terminally differentiated effector memory CD45RA+ cells. Sequencing was performed with immunoSEQ multiplex PCR; in TCRdb, only in-frame clones are kept and a portion is missing. The table includes 550,000 to 750,000 clones, less than 97% detected once. These data are taken from a study of shared clonotypes between healthy human individuals. Germline V gene sequence: CDR1 MDHEN, CDR2 SYDVKM. After removal of 4 bases from V and 2 bases from J, the junction contained 4 bases not matched to a gene. The CDR3 length is 15 residues.

The chain has TRBV28 and TRBJ2-5; 10 nucleotides agree with TRBD2. The sequence came from a woman aged 25-40 years in good health. The specimen was naive CD8+ T cells sorted from blood. In DNA, the CDR3 is TGTGCCAGCAGTTCCCTAGCGGGAGTACAAGAGACCCAGTACTTC. This sequence encodes CASSSLAGVQETQYF.